This record looks at one T cell receptor (beta chain) sequence and its context. Its antigen remains unidentified. This sample was included in a study of T cell repertoires in cytomegalovirus infection. Study details: Evidence of both CMV infection and a matching HLA type came from public TCR beta signatures. Whole-study findings and limits: Ex vivo responses were dominated by HLA-C-restricted CMV-specific TCR beta clonotypes.

From the reads, TCRdb called clonotypes with MiXCR, one entry per CDR3 protein. The sample has more than 150,000 distinct CDR3 sequences; 17% are singletons. Trimming took off 10 bases at V and 1 base at J, with 14 bases between the two ends. The CDR3 consists of 14 residues. CDR1 is MDHEN, CDR2 SYDVKM, per germline. J is TRBJ2-4 and V is TRBV28; D perhaps matches TRBD1 (6 bases). Input material: CD8+ T cells from PBMCs. The origin of this receptor is a human donor in good health (CMV status not recorded). Some clones in this sample may be carry-over from other donors' samples. CDR3 coding DNA: TGTGCCACTCAAATGCAGGGGGCCAAAAACATTCAGTACTTC. This sequence encodes CATQMQGAKNIQYF.